One T cell receptor beta chain is described in this entry. Its antigen is unidentified. This entry is derived from a study of cytomegalovirus exposure and HLA in healthy donors. Study-level results: In a later analysis, TCR beta V- and J-gene trimming was associated with a missense DCLRE1C variant.

This CDR3 region has 14 residues. Per the germline V gene, CDR1 is SEHNR and CDR2 is FQNEAQ (reference sequence). Trimming took off 5 bases at V and 4 bases at J, with 14 bases between the two ends. In the PCR, 60 Vbeta and 13 Jbeta primers were used. Here immunoSEQ multiplex PCR was the method, and the copy in TCRdb shows in-frame clones only, minus some. This table holds fewer than 110,000 clones, around 67% found once. The specimen was PBMCs. This receptor was taken from a woman between 40 and 50 years old in good health and CMV-seropositive. The gene calls are TRBV7-9 and TRBJ1-1, with a tentative D call TRBD1 (5 bases). CDR3 sequence: CASSNNGGITEAFF. Here the CDR3 DNA reads TGTGCCAGCAGCAACAACGGGGGGATCACTGAAGCTTTCTTT.